Listed below are T cell receptor beta chains from one sample, sequenced in a study of beta chain features in type 1 diabetes. Profiled with immunoSEQ multiplex PCR; TCRdb holds only in-frame clones, not every one. The profile shows roughly 450,000 clones, over 11% of them singletons. The sample taken for sequencing was naive CD4+ T cells from blood. All receptors derive from a man aged 25-45 years in good health. Each CDR3 is given with its conserved first and last residue. The D gene is left open where the match is weak. A row's size may be missing; if present it is once, few, many or a size class.

V	D	size	J	DNA	CDR3
TRBV7-2	-	few	TRBJ2-1	TGTGCCAGCAGCTGGAATAGGGGAGAAGAGAATGAGCAGTTCTTC	CASSWNRGEENEQFF
TRBV6-1	-	-	TRBJ2-1	TGTGCCAGCAGTGAACTAATACAGGGTAAGCAGTTCTTC	CASSELIQGKQFF
TRBV6-5	-	few	TRBJ2-3	TGTGCCAGCAGTTACCGTGGTAGCACAGATACGCAGTATTTT	CASSYRGSTDTQYF
TRBV7-2	-	few	TRBJ2-5	TGTGCCAGCAGCTTTACGGGAGCCCAAGAGACCCAGTACTTC	CASSFTGAQETQYF
TRBV4-3	-	few	TRBJ2-1	TGCGCCAGCAGCCAAGAAAGCCTGACCTCCTACAATGAGCAGTTCTTC	CASSQESLTSYNEQFF
TRBV30	TRBD1	-	TRBJ1-1	TGTGCCTGTAGTCAGGGGGCGAACACTGAAGCTTTCTTT	CACSQGANTEAFF
TRBV30	-	-	TRBJ2-3	TGTGCCTGGAGTGTATGGAGCACAGATACGCAGTATTTT	CAWSVWSTDTQYF
TRBV7-2	-	-	TRBJ2-5	TGTGCCAGCAGCTTACGAGTGGTGGAGACCCAGTACTTC	CASSLRVVETQYF
TRBV11-2	-	-	TRBJ2-7	TGTGCCAGCAATTGGGGGATGCCGGGGGATTCCTACGAGCAGTACTTC	CASNWGMPGDSYEQYF
TRBV7-2	-	few	TRBJ2-6	TGTGCCCCCTCGGCAGGGGCCAACGTCCTGACTTTC	CAPSAGANVLTF
TRBV11-2	-	-	TRBJ2-3	TGTGCCAGCAGCTTAGACATTGGTTCAGATACGCAGTATTTT	CASSLDIGSDTQYF
TRBV2	-	-	TRBJ1-6	TGTGCCAGCAGTGAAGACGGGCGACATTTAGGGTCACCCCTCCACTTT	CASSEDGRHLGSPLHF
TRBV5-4	TRBD1	few	TRBJ2-5	TGTGCCAGCAGCTCCAGGGGGCAGGTGGAGACCCAGTACTTC	CASSSRGQVETQYF
TRBV2	-	-	TRBJ2-3	TGTGCCAGCAGTGTTGGAGCGGATCTCACAGATACGCAGTATTTT	CASSVGADLTDTQYF
TRBV15	TRBD1	-	TRBJ2-5	TGTGCCACCAATTGGGACAGCGTACAAGAGACCCAGTACTTC	CATNWDSVQETQYF
TRBV7-2	-	few	TRBJ2-5	TGTGCCAGCAGCCCGAGGGTGGGAGAGACCCAGTACTTC	CASSPRVGETQYF
TRBV7-9	-	-	TRBJ2-3	TGTGCCAGCAGCTCCGGAGGATGGGTGACAGATACGCAGTATTTT	CASSSGGWVTDTQYF
TRBV4-3	-	few	TRBJ2-7	TGCGCCAGCAGCCAAGAGCCCGTCCTCTACGAGCAGTACTTC	CASSQEPVLYEQYF
TRBV7-2	TRBD1	once	TRBJ1-1	TGTGCCAGCAGCTTAGTGGACAGGGGCCCGAACACTGAAGCTTTCTTT	CASSLVDRGPNTEAFF
TRBV7-2	TRBD2	-	TRBJ2-3	TGTGCCAGCAGCCCACCCTTTGGGGGGGGAACAGATACGCAGTATTTT	CASSPPFGGGTDTQYF
TRBV4-1	-	-	TRBJ2-1	TGCGCCAGCAGCCAAATCTCAGGACGTGAAACGTCCTACAATGAGCAGTTCTTC	CASSQISGRETSYNEQFF
TRBV7-9	TRBD1	few	TRBJ2-1	TGTGCCAGCGGTGGGACAGGGCCCTACAATGAGCAGTTCTTC	CASGGTGPYNEQFF